This is a list of T cell receptor beta chains from one sample in a study of shared clonotypes between healthy human individuals. The data were produced by immunoSEQ multiplex PCR, yet TCRdb's version contains in-frame clones alone and is incomplete. The sample has about 2.2 million clones; about 92% are singletons. Input material: naive CD8+ T cells from PBMCs. These receptors were taken from a man aged 18 to 29 in good health. Some clones in this sample may be carry-over from other donors' samples. Both conserved end residues are part of each CDR3. Fields, in order: V gene, J gene, CDR3 protein.

v_gene: TRBV14
j_gene: TRBJ2-2
CDR3aa: CASSQAGTGELFF

v_gene: TRBV7-9
j_gene: TRBJ2-3
CDR3aa: CASSLSAGGPQWGPDTQYF

v_gene: TRBV28
j_gene: TRBJ2-5
CDR3aa: CASTQLAGFLKETQYF

v_gene: TRBV5-6
j_gene: TRBJ1-5
CDR3aa: CASSVGGQPQHF

v_gene: TRBV9
j_gene: TRBJ2-7
CDR3aa: CASSVDGGGEQYF

v_gene: TRBV4-1
j_gene: TRBJ2-1
CDR3aa: CASSPGTGDNEQFF

v_gene: TRBV29-1
j_gene: TRBJ1-1
CDR3aa: CSVGSGLPGRSNTEAFF

v_gene: TRBV11-3
j_gene: TRBJ2-2
CDR3aa: CASSQRTTSGSNTGELFF

v_gene: TRBV7-9
j_gene: TRBJ2-5
CDR3aa: CASSTPSGEETQYF

v_gene: TRBV12-2
j_gene: TRBJ2-5
CDR3aa: CASRPQGARETQYF

v_gene: TRBV7-8
j_gene: TRBJ1-4
CDR3aa: CASSFFTGQGRNEKLFF

v_gene: TRBV4-1
j_gene: TRBJ2-1
CDR3aa: CASSPMPSGSKWGSYNEQFF

v_gene: TRBV27
j_gene: TRBJ2-7
CDR3aa: CASSPRGGSTYEQYF

v_gene: TRBV6-6
j_gene: TRBJ1-1
CDR3aa: CASSSNRNTEAFF

v_gene: TRBV4-1
j_gene: TRBJ2-1
CDR3aa: CASSQDFRTGGNEQFF

v_gene: TRBV25-1
j_gene: TRBJ1-2
CDR3aa: CASSARGGPNYGYTF

v_gene: TRBV7-2
j_gene: TRBJ2-1
CDR3aa: CASGLSGRNEQFF

v_gene: TRBV20-1
j_gene: TRBJ2-7
CDR3aa: CSARVQRKQYF

v_gene: TRBV9
j_gene: TRBJ2-3
CDR3aa: CASSPGERAQYF

v_gene: TRBV27
j_gene: TRBJ2-2
CDR3aa: CASHPLGRGIVGELFF

v_gene: TRBV7-6
j_gene: TRBJ2-7
CDR3aa: CASSPGGGLAGGVYEQYF

v_gene: TRBV18
j_gene: TRBJ2-3
CDR3aa: CASSTGPTDTQYF

v_gene: TRBV9
j_gene: TRBJ2-2
CDR3aa: CASSAHRVYTGELFF

v_gene: TRBV28
j_gene: TRBJ2-6
CDR3aa: CASSFRESGANVLTF

v_gene: TRBV9
j_gene: TRBJ1-1
CDR3aa: CASSPGQGRAFF

v_gene: TRBV15
j_gene: TRBJ2-3
CDR3aa: CATSRAPRGTWRDTQYF

v_gene: TRBV5-8
j_gene: TRBJ2-7
CDR3aa: CASSLGSRAYEQYF

v_gene: TRBV9
j_gene: TRBJ2-7
CDR3aa: CASSVTGSPGVRGQYF

v_gene: TRBV6-6
j_gene: TRBJ1-4
CDR3aa: CASRTQGRDEKLFF

v_gene: TRBV9
j_gene: TRBJ2-3
CDR3aa: CASSVALAMITDTQYF

v_gene: TRBV2
j_gene: TRBJ2-3
CDR3aa: CASSERTDSTDTQYF

v_gene: TRBV2
j_gene: TRBJ2-3
CDR3aa: CASSVSGPSDTQYF

v_gene: TRBV10-2
j_gene: TRBJ2-5
CDR3aa: CASSDGGLESLETQYF

v_gene: TRBV4-1
j_gene: TRBJ2-3
CDR3aa: CASSQAPSSIGYTQYF

v_gene: TRBV19
j_gene: TRBJ2-1
CDR3aa: CASSPGTSGSSYNEQFF

v_gene: TRBV4-2
j_gene: TRBJ2-3
CDR3aa: CASSQETHGTGDTDTQYF

v_gene: TRBV2
j_gene: TRBJ2-7
CDR3aa: CASSLGSYEQYF

v_gene: TRBV7-3
j_gene: TRBJ1-2
CDR3aa: CASSFGTGGFGYTF

v_gene: TRBV11-2
j_gene: TRBJ1-1
CDR3aa: CASSWANTEAFF

v_gene: TRBV7-9
j_gene: TRBJ2-7
CDR3aa: CASSRPGAGGRYEQYF